This TCR beta chain was retrieved from a study of OX40 agonist ivuxolimab in advanced cancers. For the study in its entirety: The costimulatory receptor OX40 (CD134) was targeted by ivuxolimab, a fully human IgG2 agonistic monoclonal antibody. Intravenous ivuxolimab was administered to patients every 2 weeks at six dose levels: 0.01, 0.1, 0.3, 1.5, 3 and 10 mg/kg. Among the roughly 50 dose-escalation patients, about 20 had hepatocellular carcinoma, about 15 melanoma, 9 renal cell carcinoma and 9 head and neck cancer. In the dose-escalation cohort, around four fifths of patients were male, and the mean age was approximately 60 years with a range of roughly 20 to 79. Prior anti-PD-1, anti-PD-L1 or anti-CTLA-4 therapy was permitted, and checkpoint inhibitors had been received by about two fifths of dose-escalation patients. Three dose-escalation patients achieved partial responses, one with hepatocellular carcinoma and two with cutaneous melanoma. Peripheral TCRbeta sequencing was intended to test whether TCR sequence diversity was altered and clonal T-cell expansion was caused by ivuxolimab. The paper reports the monotherapy dose-escalation portion (N of about 47 patients) of the phase I ivuxolimab trial.

Patients with a history of autoimmune disease or receiving systemic immunosuppression were excluded from the trial. Peripheral blood for TCR sequencing was collected from all dose cohorts at baseline, on cycle 4 day 1, and on cycle 7 day 1. The samples were taken from a phase I, first-in-human, multicenter, open-label dose-escalation trial of ivuxolimab. Adults with locally advanced or metastatic melanoma, renal cell carcinoma, hepatocellular carcinoma or head and neck squamous cell carcinoma were enrolled in the trial. Before TCR sequencing, CD4+ T cells and CD8+ T cells were sorted from peripheral blood as separate populations. Study-wide conclusions, independent of this receptor: At doses of 0.1 to 3.0 mg/kg, clonal expansion of both CD4+ and CD8+ T cells in blood was seen between baseline and week 6. After ivuxolimab, CD8+ T cells had more expanded clones than CD4+ T cells on average. In the 0.1-3.0 mg/kg groups, partial responders were among the patients with the lowest normalized peripheral clonal expansion, particularly in CD8+ T cells. Antigen specificity was not determined for the clonally expanded peripheral T cells. Low levels of normalized T-cell clonal expansion were also seen in some patients who did not respond.

Genomic DNA was isolated from the sorted cells so that the TCRbeta CDR3 region could be sequenced. The immunoSEQ Assay was used for sequencing of TCRbeta CDR3 regions. TCRdb obtained this table from immuneACCESS and retained in-frame rearrangements with V and J assigned. These tables miss some clones; where compared with another copy, unresolved V genes account for less than half of the shortfall, and the remainder is unexplained. A total of fewer than 120,000 clones appear in this sample, roughly 87% of them only once. The biggest ten clones account for 0.25% to 0.3% of the sample. Of note for this clone: The antigen it recognizes is unknown. Per-base qualities were not stored, and no clone one base away is much larger.

The sequence was obtained from an adult with an advanced solid tumor such as melanoma, head and neck, liver or kidney cancer. The source was CD4+ or CD8+ T cells sorted from blood, collected in a trial of the OX40 agonist ivuxolimab.

The CDR3 here reads CASSWRDGPSQNIQYF. Read as DNA, the sequence is TGTGCCAGCAGCTGGAGGGACGGGCCAAGCCAAAACATTCAGTACTTC. The V and J segments used are TRBV13 and TRBJ2-4; TRBD2 might be the D gene, on 6 matching bases. The cysteine opens and the phenylalanine closes a CDR3 of 16 amino acids. Here the CDR3 DNA is all that survives: 48 bases in frame from base 1. V and J are truncated by 4 bases and 5 bases respectively, leaving an intervening sequence of 18 bases. The germline V gene (reference sequence) supplies CDR1 PRHDT and CDR2 FYEKMQ.